The T cell receptor (beta chain) under discussion was sequenced for a study of T cell changes during pregnancy in multiple sclerosis. Repertoires were generated with immunoSEQ multiplex PCR, while TCRdb's copy carries only in-frame clones and drops some. Of 49,000 or so clones listed, around 94% are singletons. The CDR3 is made up of 16 amino acids. Trimming shortened V by 6 bases and J by 0 bases, and 14 bases separated the two germline ends. The sequencing here drew on CD8+ T cells from peripheral blood mononuclear cells, taken before pregnancy. J is TRBJ2-2 and V is TRBV23-1, with D tentatively TRBD1 (6 bases). TRBV23-1 is an open reading frame, and its role is uncertain. The receptor comes from a female donor with multiple sclerosis, enrolled in a pregnancy study. As DNA, the CDR3 is TGCGCCAGCAGCCGAAGGGGGTACGCGAACACCGGGGAGCTGTTTTTT. As protein: CASSRRGYANTGELFF.